These T cell receptor beta chains were read from a single sample in a study of blood T cell repertoires in COVID-19. Method: immunoSEQ multiplex PCR; TCRdb's copy keeps in-frame clones and lacks some. This table holds approximately 120,000 clones, approximately 74% found once. The sample comprised peripheral blood. Receptor source: a man aged 55 to 69 with acute or convalescent COVID-19. Both conserved end residues are part of each CDR3. A D gene is named only where the DNA matches it firmly. Not every row has a clone size; where given, it reads once, few, many or a size class.

>TRBJ1-2|TRBV30|-|few
CAWRGVGGNYGYTF
TGTGCCTGGAGGGGGGTAGGGGGTAACTATGGCTACACCTTC
>TRBJ1-2|TRBV10-3|TRBD1|-
CAVNRDRNGYTF
TGTGCCGTCAACCGGGACAGAAATGGCTACACCTTC
>TRBJ2-1|TRBV3-1/TRBV3-2|TRBD1|-
CASSQERTGFDEQFF
TGTGCCAGCAGCCAAGAGAGGACAGGGTTCGATGAGCAGTTCTTC
>TRBJ1-2|TRBV19|TRBD1|once
CASSIGQGGNYGYTF
TGTGCCAGTAGTATAGGACAGGGCGGTAACTATGGCTACACCTTC
>TRBJ1-5|TRBV12-3/TRBV12-4|TRBD1|once
CASSLTGYQPQHF
TGTGCCAGCAGTTTGACAGGGTATCAGCCCCAGCATTTT
>TRBJ1-4|TRBV18|TRBD1|-
CASAGTENEKLFF
TGTGCCAGCGCCGGGACAGAAAATGAAAAACTGTTTTTT
>TRBJ2-7|TRBV6-1|-|-
CASSEDGRGSYEQYF
TGTGCCAGCAGTGAAGATGGCAGGGGCTCCTACGAGCAGTACTTC
>TRBJ2-1|TRBV19|TRBD2|few
CASSIKAGHNEQFF
TGTGCCAGTAGTATCAAAGCGGGGCACAATGAGCAGTTCTTC
>TRBJ2-5|TRBV5-4|TRBD2|-
CASSSGQREETQYF
TGTGCCAGCAGCTCAGGACAGCGGGAGGAGACCCAGTACTTC
>TRBJ2-7|TRBV2|TRBD1|-
CASRGQTYEQYF
TGTGCCAGCAGGGGACAGACCTACGAGCAGTACTTC
>TRBJ1-1|TRBV7-6|-|once
CASSAQSEGVTEAFF
TGTGCCAGCAGCGCCCAGTCGGAGGGTGTCACTGAAGCTTTCTTT
>TRBJ1-1|TRBV10-2|-|once
CASGRVASTEAFF
TGCGCCAGCGGGAGGGTTGCGTCCACTGAAGCTTTCTTT
>TRBJ1-1|TRBV3-1/TRBV3-2|-|-
CASSRTGLGTEAFF
TGTGCCAGCAGCCGAACAGGGCTGGGCACTGAAGCTTTCTTT
>TRBJ2-1|TRBV4-1|-|once
CASSQERTPYNEQFF
TGCGCCAGCAGCCAAGAGCGGACACCCTACAATGAGCAGTTCTTC
>TRBJ2-7|TRBV27|-|once
CASSLLGQVTYEQYF
TGTGCCAGCAGTTTATTGGGGCAGGTAACCTACGAGCAGTACTTC
>TRBJ1-1|TRBV4-1|TRBD1|few
CASSQGDRGPNTEAFF
TGCGCCAGCAGCCAAGGGGACAGGGGGCCGAACACTGAAGCTTTCTTT
>TRBJ1-1|TRBV18|-|-
CASSQDRIEAFF
TGTGCCAGCTCACAAGACAGGATTGAAGCTTTCTTT
>TRBJ1-4|TRBV18|-|-
CASSPASNEKLFF
TGTGCCAGCTCACCGGCCAGTAATGAAAAACTGTTTTTT
>TRBJ1-2|TRBV2|TRBD1|-
CASGSDRGVNGYTF
TGTGCCAGCGGGTCGGACAGGGGGGTAAATGGCTACACCTTC
>TRBJ1-5|TRBV18|-|-
CASSRAGNNQPQHF
TGTGCCAGCTCCCGGGCAGGGAACAATCAGCCCCAGCATTTT
>TRBJ1-5|TRBV21-1|-|few
CASSNSGGNQPQHF
TGTGCCAGCAGCAACTCAGGGGGGAATCAGCCCCAGCATTTT
>TRBJ1-1|TRBV29-1|TRBD1|once
CSATGQGYMNTEAFF
TGCAGCGCAACAGGACAGGGTTATATGAACACTGAAGCTTTCTTT
>TRBJ1-4|TRBV7-9|TRBD1|-
CASSLTPGTGWAADEKLFF
TGTGCCAGCAGCCTCACCCCCGGGACAGGGTGGGCGGCTGATGAAAAACTGTTTTTT
>TRBJ2-1|TRBV28|TRBD2|-
CASGAGGPNEQFF
TGTGCCAGCGGGGCGGGAGGGCCGAATGAGCAGTTCTTC
>TRBJ2-7|TRBV30|TRBD1|many
CAWSPRMTGGYEQYF
TGTGCCTGGAGTCCAAGAATGACAGGGGGTTACGAGCAGTACTTC
>TRBJ2-1|TRBV12-5|TRBD2|-
CASGHGLADYNEQFF
TGTGCTAGTGGTCACGGGCTAGCGGACTACAATGAGCAGTTCTTC
>TRBJ2-1|TRBV30|-|few
CAWTPPSTSRYNEQFF
TGTGCCTGGACCCCTCCTTCGACTAGTCGCTACAATGAGCAGTTCTTC
>TRBJ1-5|TRBV19|TRBD1|few
CASSIITGALGQPQHF
TGTGCCAGTAGTATTATAACAGGGGCCCTAGGTCAGCCCCAGCATTTT
>TRBJ1-2|TRBV21-1|-|-
CASSKTGKYSYGYTF
TGTGCCAGCAGCAAGACAGGTAAATATTCCTATGGCTACACCTTC
>TRBJ1-2|TRBV30|TRBD1|-
CAWSVPGQGGGYTF
TGTGCCTGGAGTGTACCGGGACAGGGGGGTGGCTACACCTTC
>TRBJ2-7|TRBV30|-|-
CAWSVGGLF
TGTGCCTGGAGTGTTGGGGGGTTGTTC
>TRBJ1-1|TRBV27|-|-
CASSLWGRQAFF
TGTGCCAGCAGTTTATGGGGCAGACAAGCTTTCTTT
>TRBJ2-1|TRBV3-1/TRBV3-2|-|-
CASSPPNVGLRNEQFF
TGTGCCAGCAGCCCGCCCAACGTGGGACTCAGAAATGAGCAGTTCTTC